The clone carrying this T cell receptor beta chain was seen a few times. MiXCR was run by TCRdb on the PCR reads, yielding one entry per CDR3 protein. The table records roughly 100,000 distinct CDR3 sequences, around 56% of them present only once. This record belongs to a study of CDR3 diversity in severe acne. Germline V lookup: CDR1 SGDLS, CDR2 YYNGEE. Between the trimmed V and J ends, which lost 2 bases and 0 bases, there was a span of 10 bases. CDR3 length: 15 amino acids. Sequenced: blood. The V and J genes are TRBV9 and TRBJ2-3, with D possibly TRBD2 on 6 matching bases. The sequence was collected from a male donor with acne. This CDR3 is CASSVIGTSTDTQYF. CDR3 nucleotide sequence: TGTGCCAGCAGCGTGATAGGGACTAGCACAGATACGCAGTATTTT.